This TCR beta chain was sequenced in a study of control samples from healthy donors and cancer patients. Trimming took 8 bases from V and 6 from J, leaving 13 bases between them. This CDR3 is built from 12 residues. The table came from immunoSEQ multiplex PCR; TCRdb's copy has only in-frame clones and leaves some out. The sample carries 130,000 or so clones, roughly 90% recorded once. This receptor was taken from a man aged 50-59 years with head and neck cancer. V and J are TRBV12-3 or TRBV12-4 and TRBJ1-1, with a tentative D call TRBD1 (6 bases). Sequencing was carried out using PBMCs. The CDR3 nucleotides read TGTGCCAGCGCCCTACAGGGCCCTGAAGCTTTCTTT. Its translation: CASALQGPEAFF.